These T cell receptor beta chains were read from a single sample in a study of blood T cells in healthy people across ages. TCRdb passed the 5' RACE reads through MiXCR, listing each CDR3 protein once. The sample comprises some 1.4 million distinct CDR3 sequences, roughly 45% of which are singletons, and under 8% rests with the top ten. Sequenced material: blood. The receptor set was obtained from a young woman in good health. Each CDR3 is given with its conserved first and last residue. A D gene is named only where the DNA matches it firmly. Size is omitted from some rows. Given values are once, few, many or a class for expanded clones.

>NA|TRBJ2-3|TRBV29-1|few
TGCAGCGTTGAACCCGTGGCGGCGCGAACAGATACGCAGTATTTT
CSVEPVAARTDTQYF
>NA|TRBJ2-3|TRBV20-1|NA
TGCAGTGCCGCGAGGGATACGCAGTATTTT
CSAARDTQYF
>NA|TRBJ1-4|TRBV20-1|NA
TGCAGTGGGCGGGGGAACCTTAATGAAAAACTGTTTTTT
CSGRGNLNEKLFF
>TRBD1|TRBJ2-7|TRBV9|few
TGTGCCAGCAGCGGAGGAGGGACAGGTAGAGCCTACGAGCAGTACTTC
CASSGGGTGRAYEQYF
>NA|TRBJ2-2|TRBV18|NA
TGTGCCAGTTCCCAGGACGCCGTTGCCGGGGAGCTGTTTTTT
CASSQDAVAGELFF
>NA|TRBJ2-3|TRBV25-1|NA
TGTGCCAGCAGTGCAGTGACTACCCGGGATACGCAGTATTTT
CASSAVTTRDTQYF
>TRBD2|TRBJ2-3|TRBV5-1|NA
TGCGCCAGCAGCTTGGAGGGACTAGCGGGCACAGATACGCAGTATTTT
CASSLEGLAGTDTQYF
>TRBD1|TRBJ2-7|TRBV20-1|NA
TGCAGTGCTTCGACCGGGACAGGTCCCTACGAGCAGTACTTC
CSASTGTGPYEQYF
>NA|TRBJ1-6|TRBV28|NA
TGTGCCAGCACCCCAGAGAGCTCCTATAATTCACCCCTCCACTTT
CASTPESSYNSPLHF
>TRBD2|TRBJ2-7|TRBV6-5|NA
TGTGCCAGTAGGGAGGGACTAACCCAGTACTTC
CASREGLTQYF
>NA|TRBJ2-7|TRBV25-1|few
TGTGCCAGCAGTGAATATTGGGGGGAGAGCGAGCAGTACTTC
CASSEYWGESEQYF
>TRBD2|TRBJ2-3|TRBV10-3|few
TGTGCCACACTAGACCCCGGGGGACTAGCCCCAGATACGCAGTATTTT
CATLDPGGLAPDTQYF
>TRBD2|TRBJ2-5|TRBV4-1|NA
TGCGCCAGCAGCCAAGAACCCAGCGGGGGGGCGGATGAGCAGTACTTC
CASSQEPSGGADEQYF
>NA|TRBJ2-7|TRBV10-3|NA
TGTGCCATCAGTGATCCGCAGGCCAGCTCCTACGAGCAGTACTTC
CAISDPQASSYEQYF
>NA|TRBJ1-6|TRBV3-1|NA
TGTGCCAGCAGCCAAGAACGCAATTCACCCCTCCACTTT
CASSQERNSPLHF
>NA|TRBJ2-1|TRBV6-5|many
TGTGCCAGCAGTCCTCCGCTATGGGACCGAAACAATGAGCAGTTCTTC
CASSPPLWDRNNEQFF
>TRBD2|TRBJ2-2|TRBV20-1|NA
TGCAGTGCTAGAGTGGGGGGGAACGCCGGGGAGCTGTTTTTT
CSARVGGNAGELFF
>NA|TRBJ1-3|TRBV4-2|few
TGTGCCAGCAGCCTGCAGACAGGAACCAGCTCTGGAAACACCATATATTTT
CASSLQTGTSSGNTIYF
>NA|TRBJ1-6|TRBV28|NA
TGTGCCAGCATTCGGGCCTCCTATAATTCACCCCTCCACTTT
CASIRASYNSPLHF
>NA|TRBJ2-7|TRBV21-1|NA
TGTGCCAGAAGAGGGACTGCTACTCCCTACGAGCAGTACTTC
CARRGTATPYEQYF
>NA|TRBJ1-6|TRBV25-1|NA
TGTGCCAGCAGTGATCCAGGACCCGCCCGGAATGCACCCCTCCACTTT
CASSDPGPARNAPLHF
>NA|TRBJ1-6|TRBV11-2|few
TGTGCCAGCAGCCCGAACCCGACAGGCTATAATTCACCCCCCCACTTT
CASSPNPTGYNSPPHF
>TRBD1|TRBJ2-7|TRBV10-3|few
TGTGCCATCAGGCAAACCGGGACAGGGGGCGGCGAGCAGTACTTC
CAIRQTGTGGGEQYF
>NA|TRBJ1-5|TRBV28|NA
TGTGCCAGCTACGATACCCTGGCCAGCTGGGGTCAGCCCCAGCATTTT
CASYDTLASWGQPQHF
>NA|TRBJ1-4|TRBV7-9|NA
TGTGCCAGCAGCTTGGGACTCCTCCGGGACACAACAACTAATGAAAAACTGTTTTTT
CASSLGLLRDTTTNEKLFF
>NA|TRBJ2-7|TRBV20-1|NA
TGCAGTGCTCCCGGTGGGGCCGTTGGCTACGAGCAGTACTTC
CSAPGGAVGYEQYF
>NA|TRBJ2-3|TRBV4-1|NA
TGCGCCAGCAGCCAAGTCGATCCAGATACGCAGTATTTT
CASSQVDPDTQYF
>NA|TRBJ1-5|TRBV6-1|NA
TGTGCCAGCAATAAGAGCAATCAGCCCCAGCATTTT
CASNKSNQPQHF
>TRBD2|TRBJ2-7|TRBV20-1|NA
TGCAGTGCTAGAGTGGCTAGCGGGACGAACGAGCAGTACTTC
CSARVASGTNEQYF
>NA|TRBJ1-4|TRBV20-1|many
TGCAGTGCCCGTGGAAATATAGGGGAAAAACTGTTTTTT
CSARGNIGEKLFF
>NA|TRBJ2-4|TRBV5-1|few
TGCGCCAGCAGCTTGGTGGGCAGCCTAGCCAAAAACATTCAGTACTTC
CASSLVGSLAKNIQYF
>TRBD1|TRBJ2-7|TRBV20-1|NA
TGCAGTGCTAGAGAGATGGGACAGGCCTACGAGCAGTACTTC
CSAREMGQAYEQYF
>TRBD2|TRBJ2-3|TRBV7-9|NA
TGTGCCAGCAGCTGGGGGACTAGCGGGCCAGTCGGGACGCAGTATTTT
CASSWGTSGPVGTQYF
>NA|TRBJ2-7|TRBV25-1|NA
TGTGCCAGCAGTGAATCATCAGCTAGCTACGAGCAGTACTTC
CASSESSASYEQYF
>NA|TRBJ2-3|TRBV28|NA
TGTGCCAGCAGTTTACAGGTTAAACATACGCAGTATTTT
CASSLQVKHTQYF
>NA|TRBJ2-7|TRBV6-6|NA
TGTGCCAGCAAGGGATACGTGCCGCGCCAAGGAATCTACGAGCAGTACTTC
CASKGYVPRQGIYEQYF
>TRBD1|TRBJ1-1|TRBV5-1|NA
TGCGCCAGCAGCTTGGGGACAGGGCAGACTGAAGCTTTCTTT
CASSLGTGQTEAFF
>TRBD2|TRBJ2-3|TRBV5-4|few
TGTGCCAGCAGCTTCGGATCGGGAGGGATTGGAGGCACAGATACGCAGTATTTT
CASSFGSGGIGGTDTQYF
>NA|TRBJ2-3|TRBV9|NA
TGTGCCAGCAGAGGGGACGCAGATACGCAGTATTTT
CASRGDADTQYF
>NA|TRBJ2-1|TRBV6-2/TRBV6-3|few
TGTGCCAGCCTGGAGGGCTCCTACAATGAGCAGTTCTTC
CASLEGSYNEQFF
>TRBD1|TRBJ2-2|TRBV2|NA
TGTGCCAGCAGTGAACAGGGGGTCGCGAACACCGGGGAGCTGTTTTTT
CASSEQGVANTGELFF
>NA|TRBJ2-5|TRBV2|NA
TGTGCCAGCGGGAGGAGTGCCCCGGGGGAGCAGTACTTC
CASGRSAPGEQYF